This T cell receptor (beta chain) was retrieved from a study of identical twins. Template switching, a step in the protocol, added a universal primer site, and cDNA carried unique molecular identifiers. TCRdb independently ran MiXCR on the 5' RACE reads; one entry per CDR3 protein. The top ten clones hold about 1.5% of a sample with under 900,000 distinct CDR3 sequences, about 12% of them seen once. Study-wide findings and caveats: One should note that invariant MAIT and iNKT cells could partly confound zero-insertion analyses. Twin pairs had excess sharing that was weaker in beta out-of-frame sequences. Interpretation of the results relied on cross-sectional statistical analysis and not on following the same donors.

About this clonotype: The antigen remains undetermined.

Germline CDR1 SGHVS, CDR2 FNYEAQ. The ends lost 1 base at V and 0 bases at J; junction bases unmatched: 1. The CDR3 sequence is 16 residues long. This sample also appeared in a second study, on yellow fever vaccine responses in identical twins.

The sample consisted of PBMCs. The genes are TRBV7-6 and TRBJ2-5, with TRBD2 identical over 11 bases. This TCR was sampled from a woman under 30 in good health. This chain's CDR3 is CASSLGLAGHQETQYF. As DNA, the CDR3 is TGTGCCAGCAGCTTAGGACTAGCGGGACACCAAGAGACCCAGTACTTC.